These 2 T cell receptor beta chains were sequenced from one sample in a study of memory CD4+ T cells and cytomegalovirus serostatus. The sort gate was single viable CD3+CD4+CD8-CD45RO+ cells for memory CD4+ T cells. Clones were sequenced by immunoSEQ multiplex PCR, and TCRdb holds only the in-frame ones, with some missing. Of about 56,000 clones in the sample, around 76% were seen once. Source material: memory CD4+ T cells from blood. These receptors all stem from an adult in good health and CMV-seronegative.

J is TRBJ2-2 and V is TRBV18; D is possibly TRBD1 (5 bases). Germline CDR1 reads KGHSH; CDR2 reads LQKENI. The CDR3 is 18 amino acids. V lost 2 bases and J 0 bases, leaving 16 bases between the germline ends. The CDR3 reads CASSPSIIDRTNTGELFF. As DNA, the CDR3 is TGTGCCAGCTCACCATCTATAATTGACAGAACGAACACCGGGGAGCTGTTTTTT. Full variable domain (rest looked up from reference TRBV18 and TRBJ2-2): NAGVMQNPRHLVRRRGQEARLRCSPMKGHSHVYWYRQLPEEGLKFMVYLQKENIIDESGMPKERFSAEFPKEGPSILRIQQVVRGDSAAYFCASSPSIIDRTNTGELFFGEGSRLTVL.

The rearrangement joins TRBV19 to TRBJ2-7, with D tentatively TRBD1 (5 bases). CDR3 length: 13 residues. V gave up 7 bases and J gave up 2 bases, with 12 bases separating them. Per germline, CDR1 LNHDA and CDR2 SQIVND (reference sequence). The CDR3 sequence is CASKDGHTYEQYF. The CDR3 DNA reads TGTGCCAGTAAGGACGGACACACCTACGAGCAGTACTTC.